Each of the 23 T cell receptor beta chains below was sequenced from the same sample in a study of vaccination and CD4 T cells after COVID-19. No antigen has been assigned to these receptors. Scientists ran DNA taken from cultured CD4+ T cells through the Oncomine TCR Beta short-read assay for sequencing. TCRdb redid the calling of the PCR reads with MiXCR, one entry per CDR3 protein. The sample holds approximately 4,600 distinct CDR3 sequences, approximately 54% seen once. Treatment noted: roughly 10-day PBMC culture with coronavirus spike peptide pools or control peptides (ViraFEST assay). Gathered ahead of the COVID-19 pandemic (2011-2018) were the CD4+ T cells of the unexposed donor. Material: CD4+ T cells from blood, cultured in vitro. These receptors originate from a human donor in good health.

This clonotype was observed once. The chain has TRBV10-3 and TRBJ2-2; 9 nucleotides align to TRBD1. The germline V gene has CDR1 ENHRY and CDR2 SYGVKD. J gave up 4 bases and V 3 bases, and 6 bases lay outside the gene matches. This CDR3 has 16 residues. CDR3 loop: CAISDAGTGITGELFF. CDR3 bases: TGTGCCATCAGTGATGCCGGGACAGGGATCACCGGGGAGCTGTTTTTT.

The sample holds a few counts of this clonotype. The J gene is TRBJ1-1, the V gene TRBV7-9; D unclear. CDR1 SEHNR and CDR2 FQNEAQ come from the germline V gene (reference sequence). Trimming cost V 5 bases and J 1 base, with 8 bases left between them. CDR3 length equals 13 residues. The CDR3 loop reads CASSQSQNTEAFF. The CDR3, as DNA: TGTGCCAGCAGCCAATCGCAGAACACTGAAGCTTTCTTT.

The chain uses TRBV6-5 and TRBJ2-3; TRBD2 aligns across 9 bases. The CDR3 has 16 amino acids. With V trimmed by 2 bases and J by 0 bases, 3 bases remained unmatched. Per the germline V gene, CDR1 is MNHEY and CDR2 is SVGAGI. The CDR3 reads CASSYLLAGSTDTQYF. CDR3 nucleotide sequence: TGTGCCAGCAGTTACCTCCTAGCGGGGAGCACAGATACGCAGTATTTT.

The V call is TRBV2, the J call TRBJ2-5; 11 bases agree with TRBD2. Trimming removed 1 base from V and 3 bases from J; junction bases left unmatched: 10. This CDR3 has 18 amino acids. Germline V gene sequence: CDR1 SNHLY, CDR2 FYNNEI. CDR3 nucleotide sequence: TGTGCCAGCAGTGAAGAACGATATAGCGGGGGGGACAAAGAGACCCAGTACTTC. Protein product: CASSEERYSGGDKETQYF. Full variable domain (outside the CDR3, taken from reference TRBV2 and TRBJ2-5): EPEVTQTPSHQVTQMGQEVILRCVPISNHLYFYWYRQILGQKVEFLVSFYNNEISEKSEIFDDQFSVERPDGSNFTLKIRSTKLEDSAMYFCASSEERYSGGDKETQYFGPGTRLLVL.

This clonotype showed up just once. The CDR3 sequence: CASSDSVYGYTF. In nucleotides, the CDR3 is TGTGCCAGCAGTGACAGTGTGTATGGCTACACCTTC. This rearrangement joins TRBV6-2 or TRBV6-3 to TRBJ1-2; a weak D match, TRBD1 (5 bases). The germline V and J ends were trimmed by 5 bases and 5 bases, with 9 bases remaining between them. Germline V CDR1 and CDR2: MNHEY, SVGEGT. The CDR3 is made up of 12 amino acids.

The CDR3 nucleotides are TGTGCCAGCTCCTCTACCGGGACAGGGTGGGAGACCCAGTACTTC. It translates to CASSSTGTGWETQYF. The chain is built from TRBV2 and TRBJ2-5; 9 bases map to TRBD1. The germline V gene has CDR1 SNHLY and CDR2 FYNNEI. J gave up 5 bases and V 8 bases, and 12 bases lay outside the gene matches. The length of the CDR3 is 15 residues.

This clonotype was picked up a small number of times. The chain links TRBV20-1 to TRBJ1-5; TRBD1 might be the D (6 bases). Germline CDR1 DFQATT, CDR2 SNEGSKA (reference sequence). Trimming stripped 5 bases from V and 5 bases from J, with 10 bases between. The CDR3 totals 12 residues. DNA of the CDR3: TGCAGTGCTCCATACAGGGATCAGCCCCAGCATTTT. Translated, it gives CSAPYRDQPQHF.

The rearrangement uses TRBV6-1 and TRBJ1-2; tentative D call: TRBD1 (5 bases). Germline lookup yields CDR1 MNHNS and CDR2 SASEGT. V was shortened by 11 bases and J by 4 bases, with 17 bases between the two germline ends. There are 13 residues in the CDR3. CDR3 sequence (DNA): TGTGCCTCCGCGAGGGGCGGGGGCTATGGCTACACCTTC. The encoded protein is CASARGGGYGYTF.

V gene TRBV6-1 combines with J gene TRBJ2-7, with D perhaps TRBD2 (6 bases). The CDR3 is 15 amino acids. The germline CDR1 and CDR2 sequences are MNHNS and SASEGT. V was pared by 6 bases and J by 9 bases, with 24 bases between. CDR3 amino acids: CASRSAGTSPGWQYF. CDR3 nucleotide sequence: TGTGCCAGCAGGTCCGCCGGGACTTCTCCCGGCTGGCAGTACTTC.

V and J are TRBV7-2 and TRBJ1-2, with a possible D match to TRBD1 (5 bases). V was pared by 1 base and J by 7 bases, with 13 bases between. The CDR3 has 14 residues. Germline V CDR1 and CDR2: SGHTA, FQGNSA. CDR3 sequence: CASSLEPGRAGYTF. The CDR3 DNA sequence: TGTGCCAGCAGCTTAGAACCAGGGCGCGCTGGCTACACCTTC. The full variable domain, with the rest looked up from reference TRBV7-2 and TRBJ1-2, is GAGVSQSPSNKVTEKGKDVELRCDPISGHTALYWYRQSLGQGLEFLIYFQGNSAPDKSGLPSDRFSAERTGGSVSTLTIQRTQQEDSAVYLCASSLEPGRAGYTFGSGTRLTVV.

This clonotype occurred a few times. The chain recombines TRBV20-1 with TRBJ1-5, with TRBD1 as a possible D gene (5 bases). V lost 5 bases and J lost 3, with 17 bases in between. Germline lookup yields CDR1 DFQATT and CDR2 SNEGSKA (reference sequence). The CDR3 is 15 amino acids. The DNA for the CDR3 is TGCAGTGCTGCCGGGCCGGAGGGGATCAATCAGCCCCAGCATTTT. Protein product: CSAAGPEGINQPQHF.

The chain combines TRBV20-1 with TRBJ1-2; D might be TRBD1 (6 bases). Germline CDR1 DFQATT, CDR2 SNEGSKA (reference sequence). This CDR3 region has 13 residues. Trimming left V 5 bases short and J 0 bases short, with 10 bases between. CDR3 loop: CSAYGQPNYGYTF. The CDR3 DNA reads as TGCAGTGCTTACGGACAGCCTAACTATGGCTACACCTTC.

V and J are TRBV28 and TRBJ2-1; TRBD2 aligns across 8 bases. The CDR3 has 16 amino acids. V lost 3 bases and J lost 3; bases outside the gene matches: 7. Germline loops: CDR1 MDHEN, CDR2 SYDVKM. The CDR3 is CASSLWSSGGYNEQFF. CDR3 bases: TGTGCCAGCAGTTTGTGGTCCAGCGGGGGCTACAATGAGCAGTTCTTC. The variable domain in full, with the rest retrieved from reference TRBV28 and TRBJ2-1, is DVKVTQSSRYLVKRTGEKVFLECVQDMDHENMFWYRQDPGLGLRLIYFSYDVKMKEKGDIPEGYSVSREKKERFSLILESASTNQTSMYLCASSLWSSGGYNEQFFGPGTRLTVL.

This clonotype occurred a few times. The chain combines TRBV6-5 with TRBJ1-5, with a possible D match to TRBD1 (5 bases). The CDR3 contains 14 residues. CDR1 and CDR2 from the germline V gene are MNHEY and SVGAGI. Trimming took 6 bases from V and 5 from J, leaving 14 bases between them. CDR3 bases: TGTGCCAGCAGCTACGGTTGGGGGGATCAGCCCCAGCATTTT. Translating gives CASSYGWGDQPQHF.

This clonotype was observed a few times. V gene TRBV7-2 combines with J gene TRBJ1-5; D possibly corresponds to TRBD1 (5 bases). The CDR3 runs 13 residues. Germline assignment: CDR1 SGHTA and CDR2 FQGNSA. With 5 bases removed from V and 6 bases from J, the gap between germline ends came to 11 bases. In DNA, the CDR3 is TGTGCCAGCAGCAAGGGGTGGGGTCAGCCCCAGCATTTT. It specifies CASSKGWGQPQHF.

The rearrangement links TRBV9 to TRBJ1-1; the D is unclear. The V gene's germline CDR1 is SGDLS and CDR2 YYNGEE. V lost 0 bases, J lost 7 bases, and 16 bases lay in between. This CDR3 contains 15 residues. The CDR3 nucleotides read TGTGCCAGCAGCGTAGGGAGTACCGTGTCAGTTGAAGCTTTCTTT. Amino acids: CASSVGSTVSVEAFF.

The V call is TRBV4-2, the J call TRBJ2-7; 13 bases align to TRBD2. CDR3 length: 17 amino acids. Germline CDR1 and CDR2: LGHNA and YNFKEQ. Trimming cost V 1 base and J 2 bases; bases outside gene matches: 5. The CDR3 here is CASSQVGLAGNPYEQYF. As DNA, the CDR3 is TGTGCCAGCAGCCAAGTGGGACTAGCGGGAAATCCCTACGAGCAGTACTTC.

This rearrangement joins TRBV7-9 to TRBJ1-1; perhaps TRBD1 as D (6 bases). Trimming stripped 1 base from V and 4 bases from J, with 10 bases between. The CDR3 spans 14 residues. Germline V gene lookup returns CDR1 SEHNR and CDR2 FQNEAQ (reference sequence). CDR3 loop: CASSLGVGGTEAFF. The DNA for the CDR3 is TGTGCCAGCAGCTTAGGGGTAGGGGGCACTGAAGCTTTCTTT.

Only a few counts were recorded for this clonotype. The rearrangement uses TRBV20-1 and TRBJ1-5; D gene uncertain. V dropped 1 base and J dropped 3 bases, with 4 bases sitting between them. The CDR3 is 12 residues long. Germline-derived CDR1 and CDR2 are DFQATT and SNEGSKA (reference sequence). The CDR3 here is CSARAPNQPQHF. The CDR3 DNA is TGCAGTGCTAGAGCTCCCAATCAGCCCCAGCATTTT.

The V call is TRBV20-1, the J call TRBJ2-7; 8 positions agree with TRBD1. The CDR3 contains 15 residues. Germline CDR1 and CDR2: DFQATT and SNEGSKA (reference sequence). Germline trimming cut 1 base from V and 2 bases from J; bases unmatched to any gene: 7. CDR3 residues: CSARATWTGTYEQYF. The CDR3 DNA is TGCAGTGCTAGAGCCACTTGGACAGGGACCTACGAGCAGTACTTC.

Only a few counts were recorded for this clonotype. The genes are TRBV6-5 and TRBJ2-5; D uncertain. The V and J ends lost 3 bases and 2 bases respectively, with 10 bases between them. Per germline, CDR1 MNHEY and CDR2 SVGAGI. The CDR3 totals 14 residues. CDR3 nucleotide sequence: TGTGCCAGCAGTTATAGCCTTGCACAAGAGACCCAGTACTTC. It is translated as CASSYSLAQETQYF.

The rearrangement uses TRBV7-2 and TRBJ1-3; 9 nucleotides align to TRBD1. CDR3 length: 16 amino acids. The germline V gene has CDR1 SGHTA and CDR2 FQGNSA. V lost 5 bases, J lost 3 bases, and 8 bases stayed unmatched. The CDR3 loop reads CASSIEGTGIGNTIYF. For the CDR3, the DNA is TGTGCCAGCAGCATTGAGGGGACAGGGATTGGAAACACCATATATTTT.

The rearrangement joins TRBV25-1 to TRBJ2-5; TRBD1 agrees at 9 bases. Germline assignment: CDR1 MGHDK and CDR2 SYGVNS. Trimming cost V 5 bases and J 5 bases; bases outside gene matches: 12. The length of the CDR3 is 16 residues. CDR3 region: CASSPQGQGTRETQYF. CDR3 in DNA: TGTGCCAGCAGTCCTCAAGGACAGGGGACGAGGGAGACCCAGTACTTC.